This TCR beta chain was obtained from a study of T cell changes during pregnancy in multiple sclerosis. Per germline, CDR1 MRHNA and CDR2 SNTAGT. V trimming: 5 bases; J trimming: 1 base; junction bases outside the gene matches: 3. This CDR3 spans 14 amino acids. The data were produced by immunoSEQ multiplex PCR, yet TCRdb's version contains in-frame clones alone and is incomplete. The sample holds almost 20,000 clones, 70% to 90% seen once. The receptor was derived from a female donor in good health, enrolled as a control in a pregnancy study. The rearrangement links TRBV6-4 to TRBJ2-3, with 7 bases identical to TRBD2. Sequenced here: CD8+ T cells from peripheral blood mononuclear cells, sampled after pregnancy. The CDR3 region has the DNA TGTGCCAGCAGTTTTACTAGCGGCACAGATACGCAGTATTTT. Translated: CASSFTSGTDTQYF.